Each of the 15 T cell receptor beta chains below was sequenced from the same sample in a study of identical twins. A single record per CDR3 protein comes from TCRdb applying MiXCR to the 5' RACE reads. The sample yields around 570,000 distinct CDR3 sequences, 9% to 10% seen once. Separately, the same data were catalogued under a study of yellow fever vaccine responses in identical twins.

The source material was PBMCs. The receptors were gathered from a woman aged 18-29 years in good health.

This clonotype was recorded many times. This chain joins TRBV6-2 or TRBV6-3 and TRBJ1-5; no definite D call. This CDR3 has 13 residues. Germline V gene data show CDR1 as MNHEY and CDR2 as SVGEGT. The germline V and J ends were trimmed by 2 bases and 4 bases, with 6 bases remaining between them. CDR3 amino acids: CASSYSMNQPQHF. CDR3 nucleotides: TGTGCCAGCAGTTACAGCATGAATCAGCCCCAGCATTTT.

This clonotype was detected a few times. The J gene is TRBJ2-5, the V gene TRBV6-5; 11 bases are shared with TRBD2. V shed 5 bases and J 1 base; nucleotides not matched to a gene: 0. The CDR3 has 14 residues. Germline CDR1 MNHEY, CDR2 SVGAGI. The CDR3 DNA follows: TGTGCCAGCAGTACTAGCGGGAGCCAAGAGACCCAGTACTTC. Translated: CASSTSGSQETQYF.

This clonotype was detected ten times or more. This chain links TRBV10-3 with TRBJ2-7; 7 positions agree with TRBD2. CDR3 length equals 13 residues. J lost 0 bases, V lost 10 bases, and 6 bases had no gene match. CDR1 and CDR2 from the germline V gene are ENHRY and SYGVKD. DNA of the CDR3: TGTGCCACCGGCGGGGGACCCTCCTACGAGCAGTACTTC. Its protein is CATGGGPSYEQYF.

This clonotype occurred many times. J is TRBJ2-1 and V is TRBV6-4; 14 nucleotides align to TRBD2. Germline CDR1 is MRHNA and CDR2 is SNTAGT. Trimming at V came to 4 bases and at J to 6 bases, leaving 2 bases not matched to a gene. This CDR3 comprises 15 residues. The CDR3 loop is CASSGLAGGPNEQFF. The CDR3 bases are TGTGCCAGCAGTGGACTAGCGGGGGGGCCCAATGAGCAGTTCTTC.

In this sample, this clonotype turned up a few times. The CDR3 loop is CASSLDAGLAGADEQFF. The CDR3 DNA is TGCGCCAGCAGCCTCGACGCCGGACTAGCGGGAGCCGATGAGCAGTTCTTC. V and J are TRBV4-3 and TRBJ2-1, with 13 bases aligning to TRBD2. V dropped 4 bases and J dropped 8; count of bases not matched to a gene: 11. Germline-derived CDR1 and CDR2 are LGHNA and YSLEER. The CDR3 totals 17 residues.

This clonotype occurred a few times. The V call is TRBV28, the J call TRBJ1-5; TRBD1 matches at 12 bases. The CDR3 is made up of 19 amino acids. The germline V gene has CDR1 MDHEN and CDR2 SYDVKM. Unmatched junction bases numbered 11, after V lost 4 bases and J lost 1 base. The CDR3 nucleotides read TGTGCCAGCAGTTCTCACGGGACAGGGGGCGTAGGGAGCAATCAGCCCCAGCATTTT. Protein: CASSSHGTGGVGSNQPQHF.

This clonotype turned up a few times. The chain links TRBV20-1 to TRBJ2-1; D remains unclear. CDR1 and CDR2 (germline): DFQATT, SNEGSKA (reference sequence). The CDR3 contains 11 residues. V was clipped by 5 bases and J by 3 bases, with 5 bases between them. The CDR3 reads CSARSYNEQFF. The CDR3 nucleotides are TGCAGTGCTCGAAGCTACAATGAGCAGTTCTTC.

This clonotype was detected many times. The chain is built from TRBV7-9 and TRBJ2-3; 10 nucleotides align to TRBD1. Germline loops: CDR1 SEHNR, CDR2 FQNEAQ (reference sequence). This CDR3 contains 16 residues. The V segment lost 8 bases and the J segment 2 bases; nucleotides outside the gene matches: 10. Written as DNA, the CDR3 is TGTGCCAGCGACCCTAGGGACAGGGGAAACACAGATACGCAGTATTTT. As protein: CASDPRDRGNTDTQYF.

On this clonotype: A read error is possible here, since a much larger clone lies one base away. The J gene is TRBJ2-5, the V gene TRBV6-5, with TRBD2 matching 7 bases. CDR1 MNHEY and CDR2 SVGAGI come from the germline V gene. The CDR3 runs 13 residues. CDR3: CASIYAGEETQYF. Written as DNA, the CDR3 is TGTGCCAGCATTTACGCGGGGGAAGAGACCCAGTACTTC.

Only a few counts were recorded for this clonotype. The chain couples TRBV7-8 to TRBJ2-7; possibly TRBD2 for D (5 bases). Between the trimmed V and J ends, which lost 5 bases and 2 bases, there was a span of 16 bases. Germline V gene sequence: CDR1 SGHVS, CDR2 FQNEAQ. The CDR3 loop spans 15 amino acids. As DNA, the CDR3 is TGTGCCAGCAGCGAAGGAACGGGGAATCCCTACGAGCAGTACTTC. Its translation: CASSEGTGNPYEQYF.

The CDR3: CAIEDSQAYEQYF. The CDR3 bases are TGTGCCATCGAGGACAGTCAAGCCTACGAGCAGTACTTC. The J gene is TRBJ2-7, the V gene TRBV10-3; D perhaps matches TRBD1 (6 bases). Germline V lookup: CDR1 ENHRY, CDR2 SYGVKD. The CDR3 is made up of 13 amino acids. V lost 8 bases and J lost 2, with 13 bases in between.

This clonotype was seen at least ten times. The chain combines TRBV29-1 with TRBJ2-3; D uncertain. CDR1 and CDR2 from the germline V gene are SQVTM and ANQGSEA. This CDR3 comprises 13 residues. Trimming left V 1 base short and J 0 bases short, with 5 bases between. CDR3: CSVEADSTDTQYF. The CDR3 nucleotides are TGCAGCGTTGAAGCGGATAGCACAGATACGCAGTATTTT.

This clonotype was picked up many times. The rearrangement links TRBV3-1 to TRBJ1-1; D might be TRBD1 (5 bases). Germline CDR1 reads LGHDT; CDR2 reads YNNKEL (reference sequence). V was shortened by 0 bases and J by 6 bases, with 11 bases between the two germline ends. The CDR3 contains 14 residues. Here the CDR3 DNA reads TGTGCCAGCAGCCAAGATTGGGGGGATGCTGAAGCTTTCTTT. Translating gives CASSQDWGDAEAFF.

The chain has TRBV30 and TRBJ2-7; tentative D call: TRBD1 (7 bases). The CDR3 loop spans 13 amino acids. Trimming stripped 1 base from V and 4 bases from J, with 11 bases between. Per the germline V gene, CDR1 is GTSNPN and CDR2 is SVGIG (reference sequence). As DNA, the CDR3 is TGTGCCTGGAGTGGCGCAGGGGGGTACGAGCAGTACTTC. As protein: CAWSGAGGYEQYF.

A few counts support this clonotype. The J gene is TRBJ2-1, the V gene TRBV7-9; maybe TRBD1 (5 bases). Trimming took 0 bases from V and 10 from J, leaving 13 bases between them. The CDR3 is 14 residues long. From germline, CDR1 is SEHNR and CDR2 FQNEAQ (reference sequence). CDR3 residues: CASSLAQDNFEQFF. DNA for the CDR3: TGTGCCAGCAGCTTAGCACAGGATAACTTCGAGCAGTTCTTC.